This TCR beta chain was obtained from a study of cytomegalovirus exposure and HLA in healthy donors. PCR amplification relied on 60 Vbeta primers (plus 13 Jbeta primers). This table comes from immunoSEQ multiplex PCR, and its TCRdb copy is limited to in-frame clones, with some not included. The sample has fewer than 200,000 clones, roughly 84% seen once. Comments on this clone: The antigen is unknown.

Regarding the study as a whole: In a later analysis, across HLA loci, associated TCR counts were highest for DRB1, lowest for HLA-C. A later analysis linked a missense variant in DCLRE1C to the trimming of TCR beta V and J genes.

The CDR3 is 15 residues long. From germline, CDR1 is LNHDA and CDR2 SQIVND (reference sequence). The V end was cut by 5 bases, the J end by 1 base, with 11 bases between. Sequenced: PBMCs. V usage is TRBV19 and J usage is TRBJ2-2; D may be TRBD1 (6 bases). The clonotype was recovered from a male donor in good health and CMV-seronegative. The chain's CDR3 is CASSGTNVNTGELFF. As DNA, the CDR3 is TGTGCCAGTAGTGGGACAAATGTGAACACCGGGGAGCTGTTTTTT.